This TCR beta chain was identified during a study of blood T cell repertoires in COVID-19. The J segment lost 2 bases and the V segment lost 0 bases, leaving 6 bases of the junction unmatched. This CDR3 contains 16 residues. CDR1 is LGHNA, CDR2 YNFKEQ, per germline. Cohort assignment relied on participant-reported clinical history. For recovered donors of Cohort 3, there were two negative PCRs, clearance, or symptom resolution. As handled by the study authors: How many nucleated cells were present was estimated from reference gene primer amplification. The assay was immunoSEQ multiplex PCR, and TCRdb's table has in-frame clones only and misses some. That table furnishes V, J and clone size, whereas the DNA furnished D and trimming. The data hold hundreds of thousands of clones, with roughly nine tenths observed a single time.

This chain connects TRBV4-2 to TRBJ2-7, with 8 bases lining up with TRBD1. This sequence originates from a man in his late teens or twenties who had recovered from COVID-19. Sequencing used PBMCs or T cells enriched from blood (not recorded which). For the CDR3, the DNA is TGTGCCAGCAGCCAAGATGCCGGGACAGGCGCCTACGAGCAGTACTTC. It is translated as CASSQDAGTGAYEQYF.